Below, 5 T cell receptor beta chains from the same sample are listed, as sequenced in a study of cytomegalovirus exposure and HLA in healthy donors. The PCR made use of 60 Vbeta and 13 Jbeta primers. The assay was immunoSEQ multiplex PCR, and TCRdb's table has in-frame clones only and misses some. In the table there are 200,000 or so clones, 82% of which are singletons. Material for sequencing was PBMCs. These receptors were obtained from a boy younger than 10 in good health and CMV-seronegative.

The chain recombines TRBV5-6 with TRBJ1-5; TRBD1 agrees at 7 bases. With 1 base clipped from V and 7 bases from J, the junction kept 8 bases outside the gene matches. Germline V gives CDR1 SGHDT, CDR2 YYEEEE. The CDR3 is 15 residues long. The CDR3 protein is CASSLRGTALQPQHF. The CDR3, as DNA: TGTGCCAGCAGCTTGAGGGGGACAGCTTTGCAGCCCCAGCATTTT.

The CDR3 DNA sequence: TGCGCCAGCAGCCAGGACGGGGAACAGCCCCAGCATTTT. Translated: CASSQDGEQPQHF. The chain recombines TRBV5-1 with TRBJ1-5; D is unclear. With 4 bases removed from V and 7 bases from J, the gap between germline ends came to 12 bases. Per the germline V gene, CDR1 is SGHRS and CDR2 is YFSETQ. This CDR3 is built from 13 residues.

The CDR3 protein is CASSQDGTGTSSPRGYTF. In DNA, the CDR3 is TGCGCCAGCAGCCAAGACGGTACTGGGACTTCCTCCCCTCGGGGCTACACCTTC. This chain joins TRBV4-3 and TRBJ1-2, with D perhaps TRBD1 (5 bases). This CDR3 region has 18 residues. Per germline, CDR1 LGHNA and CDR2 YSLEER. Trimming left V 0 bases short and J 8 bases short, with 25 bases between.

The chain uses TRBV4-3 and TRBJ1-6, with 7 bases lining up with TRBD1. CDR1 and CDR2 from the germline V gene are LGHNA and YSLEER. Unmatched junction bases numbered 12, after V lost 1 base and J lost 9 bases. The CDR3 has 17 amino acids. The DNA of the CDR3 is TGCGCCAGCAGCCAAGCGGGGCTGGGCAGGGGGAGTTCACCCCTCCACTTT. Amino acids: CASSQAGLGRGSSPLHF.

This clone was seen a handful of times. The DNA for the CDR3 is TGTGCCAGCAGCCGTGTAATTGGACAGGGAGTGAACACTGAAGCTTTCTTT. Amino acid sequence: CASSRVIGQGVNTEAFF. V is TRBV5-4 and J is TRBJ1-1; 8 nucleotides line up with TRBD1. With 4 bases clipped from V and 0 bases from J, the junction kept 11 bases outside the gene matches. This CDR3 spans 17 amino acids. Germline values: CDR1 SGHNT, CDR2 YYREEE (reference sequence).